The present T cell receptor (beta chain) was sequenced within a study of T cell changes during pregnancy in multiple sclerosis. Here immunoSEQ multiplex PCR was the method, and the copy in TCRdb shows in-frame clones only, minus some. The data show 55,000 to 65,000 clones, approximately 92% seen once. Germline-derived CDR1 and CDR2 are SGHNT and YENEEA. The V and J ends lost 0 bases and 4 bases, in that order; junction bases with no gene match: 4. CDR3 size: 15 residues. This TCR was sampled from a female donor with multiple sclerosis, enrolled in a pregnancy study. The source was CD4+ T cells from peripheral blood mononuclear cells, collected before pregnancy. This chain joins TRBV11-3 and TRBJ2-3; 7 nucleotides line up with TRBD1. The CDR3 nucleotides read TGTGCCAGCAGCTTAGAAACAGGGGCCCCAGATACGCAGTATTTT. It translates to CASSLETGAPDTQYF.